The 8 T cell receptor beta chains given below trace back to one sample, sequenced in a study of T cells after yellow fever vaccination. MiXCR was run by TCRdb on the 5' RACE reads, yielding one entry per CDR3 protein. Of fewer than 150,000 distinct CDR3 sequences in the sample, about 7% were seen once. Specimen: CD4+ T cells sorted from PBMCs, collected more than 35 days after the first yellow fever vaccination. The receptor source for this set is a man younger than 35 who received the YFV17D yellow fever vaccine.

The sample holds a few counts of this clonotype. The chain links TRBV12-3 or TRBV12-4 to TRBJ1-1; D not certain. Trimming left V 3 bases short and J 2 bases short, with 7 bases between. This CDR3 is 13 amino acids long. The CDR3 region is CASSLLVNTEAFF. The CDR3 coding sequence is TGTGCCAGCAGTTTGCTAGTTAACACTGAAGCTTTCTTT.

This clonotype was observed a few times. Here the CDR3 reads CASSYSGQGVQIAYEQYF. The CDR3 region has the DNA TGTGCCAGCAGTTACTCGGGACAGGGGGTACAGATCGCCTACGAGCAGTACTTC. The chain employs TRBV6-5 and TRBJ2-7, with 11 positions matching TRBD1. V was clipped by 0 bases and J by 2 bases; unmatched bases: 9. The germline V gene encodes CDR1 MNHEY and CDR2 SVGAGI. This CDR3 contains 18 residues.

The sample holds a few counts of this clonotype. The chain links TRBV10-3 to TRBJ2-2, with D tentatively TRBD1 (5 bases). Germline-derived CDR1 and CDR2 are ENHRY and SYGVKD. CDR3 size: 16 residues. Trimming took off 0 bases at V and 3 bases at J, with 11 bases between the two ends. This CDR3 reads CAISESSDTYTGELFF. Written as DNA, the CDR3 is TGTGCCATCAGTGAGTCTTCGGACACCTACACCGGGGAGCTGTTTTTT.

This clonotype was found a few times. The chain is built from TRBV29-1 and TRBJ1-5; TRBD1 matches at 9 bases. The CDR3 runs 13 residues. CDR1 is SQVTM, CDR2 ANQGSEA, per germline. J lost 7 bases, V lost 4 bases, and 5 bases had no gene match. CDR3 DNA sequence: TGCAGCGTTGGGACAGGGGTAGAACAGCCCCAGCATTTT. Translating gives CSVGTGVEQPQHF. The full variable domain, in which reference TRBV29-1 and TRBJ1-5 provide the parts outside the CDR3, is SAVISQKPSRDICQRGTSLTIQCQVDSQVTMMFWYRQQPGQSLTLIATANQGSEATYESGFVIDKFPISRPNLTFSTLTVSNMSPEDSSIYLCSVGTGVEQPQHFGDGTRLSIL.

The sample holds many counts of this clonotype. V and J are TRBV4-2 and TRBJ1-5, with a tentative D call TRBD1 (5 bases). The V end was cut by 0 bases, the J end by 5 bases, with 5 bases between. Germline CDR1 reads LGHNA; CDR2 reads YNFKEQ. This CDR3 region has 13 residues. For the CDR3, the DNA is TGTGCCAGCAGCCAAGAACAGGATCAGCCCCAGCATTTT. Translating gives CASSQEQDQPQHF.

This clonotype was picked up many times. The chain has TRBV7-8 and TRBJ2-5; 7 bases map to TRBD1. This CDR3 has 14 residues. V was pared by 1 base and J by 5 bases, with 4 bases of the junction left unmatched. CDR1 and CDR2 (germline): SGHVS, FQNEAQ. CDR3 DNA: TGTGCCAGCAGCTTAGAACCGGGACAGGAGACCCAGTACTTC. Its translation: CASSLEPGQETQYF.

This clonotype appeared many times. The J gene is TRBJ2-1, the V gene TRBV5-1, with a tentative D call TRBD1 (6 bases). Germline V gene lookup returns CDR1 SGHRS and CDR2 YFSETQ. The V gene lost 0 bases and the J gene lost 5 bases, with 6 bases spanning the gap. This CDR3 comprises 13 residues. The CDR3 is CASSLAGDNEQFF. For the CDR3, the DNA is TGCGCCAGCAGCTTGGCAGGGGACAATGAGCAGTTCTTC.

V is TRBV3-1 and J is TRBJ2-4; 10 bases are shared with TRBD1. The V gene's germline CDR1 is LGHDT and CDR2 YNNKEL (reference sequence). The CDR3 extends over 17 amino acids. V shed 2 bases and J 3 bases; nucleotides not matched to a gene: 7. In nucleotides, the CDR3 is TGTGCCAGCAGCCAATTCGGACAGGGGGACAGCAAAAACATTCAGTACTTC. This gives the protein CASSQFGQGDSKNIQYF.